Listed below are T cell receptor beta chains from one sample, sequenced in a study of T cell changes during pregnancy in multiple sclerosis. The data were produced by immunoSEQ multiplex PCR, yet TCRdb's version contains in-frame clones alone and is incomplete. The table includes tens of thousands of clones, 70% to 90% detected once. The sequencing here drew on peripheral blood, taken in the first trimester of pregnancy. Every receptor here comes from a female donor in good health, enrolled as a control in a pregnancy study. Each CDR3 is given with its conserved first and last residue. The D gene is left open where the match is weak. Rows give clone size only sometimes, using once, few, many, or a class for an expanded clone.

>.|TRBV18|TRBD1|TRBJ2-7
CASSYQGAGEQYF
TGTGCCAGCTCATACCAGGGGGCAGGTGAGCAGTACTTC
>.|TRBV29-1|.|TRBJ2-5
CSGGIFAGALQETQYF
TGCAGCGGTGGAATATTTGCGGGGGCCCTCCAAGAGACCCAGTACTTC
>.|TRBV5-6|TRBD1|TRBJ1-2
CASSLRPGGDYGYTF
TGTGCCAGCTCCTTACGCCCAGGGGGCGACTATGGCTACACCTTC
>.|TRBV10-2|.|TRBJ1-1
CASTGRLNTEAFF
TGCGCCAGTACAGGCAGACTGAACACTGAAGCTTTCTTT
>.|TRBV4-3|.|TRBJ2-3
CASSQEASTQYF
TGCGCCAGCAGCCAAGAAGCGTCTACGCAGTATTTT
>.|TRBV4-1|.|TRBJ1-1
CASRDGQSMNTEAFF
TGCGCCAGCAGGGACGGACAGTCAATGAACACTGAAGCTTTCTTT
>.|TRBV27|TRBD1|TRBJ1-5
CASSRSDRVDQPQHF
TGTGCCAGCAGTAGATCAGACAGGGTAGACCAGCCCCAGCATTTT
>.|TRBV6-1|.|TRBJ1-1
CASRRTRENDSFF
TGTGCCAGCAGAAGGACAAGGGAAAACGATTCTTTCTTT
>.|TRBV4-2|.|TRBJ2-7
CASSQEPEVYSYEQYF
TGTGCCAGCAGCCAAGAGCCGGAGGTTTATTCTTACGAGCAGTACTTC
>.|TRBV10-1|.|TRBJ2-4
CASTPGWSLAKNIQYF
TGCGCCAGCACCCCCGGTTGGAGTTTAGCCAAAAACATTCAGTACTTC
>.|TRBV23-1|TRBD1|TRBJ1-1
CASSHKGQGTNTEAFF
TGCGCCAGCAGTCATAAGGGACAGGGGACGAACACTGAAGCTTTCTTT
>.|TRBV5-6|.|TRBJ1-1
CASSLGAGDAEAFF
TGTGCCAGCAGCTTGGGGGCAGGGGACGCTGAAGCTTTCTTT
>once|TRBV27|.|TRBJ2-7
CASSPASRVSYEQYF
TGTGCCAGCAGTCCTGCGAGCAGGGTCTCCTACGAGCAGTACTTC
>.|TRBV19|.|TRBJ2-7
CASSIGRQGSYEQYF
TGTGCCAGTAGTATAGGTCGGCAGGGAAGCTACGAGCAGTACTTC
>.|TRBV28|.|TRBJ2-7
CASSSADSYEQYF
TGTGCCAGCAGTTCAGCCGACAGTTACGAGCAGTACTTC
>.|TRBV5-1|.|TRBJ2-1
CASSLDINNEQFF
TGCGCCAGCAGCTTGGACATAAACAATGAGCAGTTCTTC
>.|TRBV6-6|TRBD1|TRBJ1-2
CASSSLGQGYGYTF
TGTGCCAGCAGTTCGCTGGGACAGGGCTATGGCTACACCTTC
>.|TRBV18|.|TRBJ1-2
CASSPGLAGAQGYTF
TGTGCCAGCTCACCAGGGTTGGCGGGGGCGCAAGGCTACACCTTC
>.|TRBV13|TRBD1|TRBJ2-3
CASSMGDSLDTQYF
TGTGCCAGCAGCATGGGGGACAGCTTAGATACGCAGTATTTT
>.|TRBV7-3|.|TRBJ2-5
CASSLTGGRQAETQYF
TGTGCCAGCAGCTTAACTGGCGGGCGCCAGGCCGAGACCCAGTACTTC
>.|TRBV25-1|TRBD1|TRBJ1-2
CASSAEGQGFLGYTF
TGTGCCAGCAGTGCCGAAGGACAGGGTTTCCTTGGCTACACCTTC
>.|TRBV9|.|TRBJ2-7
CASSVGQGGYEQYF
TGTGCCAGCAGCGTAGGGCAGGGCGGCTACGAGCAGTACTTC
>.|TRBV30|TRBD1|TRBJ1-2
CAWSTGGHGYTF
TGTGCCTGGAGTACAGGGGGCCATGGCTACACCTTC
>.|TRBV5-1|.|TRBJ1-3
CASSLMTGAAGNTIYF
TGCGCCAGCAGCTTGATGACAGGAGCGGCTGGAAACACCATATATTTT
>.|TRBV19|.|TRBJ2-1
CASSSLGEENEQFF
TGTGCCAGTTCTTCGCTCGGGGAGGAAAATGAGCAGTTCTTC
>.|TRBV13|.|TRBJ1-4
CASRKTGRSEKLFF
TGTGCCAGCAGAAAAACAGGTAGATCCGAAAAACTGTTTTTT
>once|TRBV19|.|TRBJ2-1
CASSTIAPAGEQFF
TGTGCCAGTAGTACCATTGCTCCCGCGGGTGAGCAGTTCTTC
>.|TRBV30|TRBD2|TRBJ2-3
CASSGGQGYTQYF
TGTGCCAGTAGCGGGGGCCAAGGGTATACGCAGTATTTT
>.|TRBV12-5|TRBD1|TRBJ1-6
CASGLPQTGVGSPLHF
TGTGCTAGTGGTTTGCCACAGACAGGGGTAGGCTCACCCCTCCACTTT
>.|TRBV5-1|TRBD1|TRBJ1-5
CASSQGAGSNQPQHF
TGCGCCAGCAGCCAGGGGGCAGGGAGCAATCAGCCCCAGCATTTT
>.|TRBV7-9|TRBD1|TRBJ2-7
CASTRGGDRGNYEQYF
TGTGCCAGCACTCGGGGCGGGGACAGGGGGAACTACGAGCAGTACTTC
>.|TRBV25-1|.|TRBJ1-5
CASSQYSNQPQHF
TGTGCCAGCAGTCAGTATAGCAATCAGCCCCAGCATTTT
>few|TRBV7-2|TRBD1|TRBJ1-2
CASSTAGTGIIGGYTF
TGTGCCAGCAGCACAGCCGGGACAGGGATAATCGGCGGCTACACCTTC
>.|TRBV7-6|.|TRBJ1-6
CASSLESSYNSPLHF
TGTGCCAGCAGCTTAGAGAGCTCCTATAATTCACCCCTCCACTTT
>.|TRBV2|TRBD1|TRBJ1-4
CATGQGVSTNEKLFF
TGTGCCACGGGACAGGGGGTCTCAACTAATGAAAAACTGTTTTTT
>.|TRBV19|.|TRBJ1-5
CASRDSAYSNQPQHF
TGTGCCAGTAGGGACAGCGCTTATAGCAATCAGCCCCAGCATTTT